This T cell receptor (beta chain) derives from a study of early T cells in non-severe SARS-CoV-2 infection. This clonotype was seen ten or more times. Germline CDR1 is SEHNR and CDR2 is FQNEAQ (reference sequence). There are 12 residues in the CDR3. V was clipped by 5 bases and J by 4 bases, with 7 bases between them. Individual cDNA molecules carried attached unique molecular identifiers. TCRdb redid the calling of the 5' RACE reads with MiXCR, one entry per CDR3 protein. The sample yields about 42,000 distinct CDR3 sequences, roughly 7.1% seen once. The sample taken for sequencing was whole blood. This chain connects TRBV7-9 to TRBJ2-3; D gene unclear. This clonotype originated in an adult who was a healthcare worker with PCR-confirmed SARS-CoV-2 infection or an uninfected control (not recorded which). The CDR3 coding sequence is TGTGCCAGCAGCACTGCGGCAGATACGCAGTATTTT. The encoded protein is CASSTAADTQYF.